These 20 T cell receptor beta chains were all obtained from the same sample, sequenced in a study of blood T cell repertoires in COVID-19. Sequencing used immunoSEQ multiplex PCR; TCRdb keeps in-frame clones, though not all of them. The sample includes 100,000 to 150,000 clones, roughly 88% of them seen just once. The source material was peripheral blood. The receptors here all came from a human donor in a cohort sampled during active COVID-19.

This clone has just one count. The rearrangement joins TRBV9 to TRBJ2-2, with 7 bases aligning to TRBD1. Germline V gene sequence: CDR1 SGDLS, CDR2 YYNGEE. Losses at the gene ends were 4 bases for V and 4 bases for J; bases not matched to a gene: 4. This CDR3 has 14 amino acids. The CDR3 region has the DNA TGTGCCAGCAGCATCCGACAGGGCACCGGGGAGCTGTTTTTT. It is translated as CASSIRQGTGELFF.

The CDR3, as DNA: TGTGCCTGGAGGAAGGGACAGCAGAACACTGAAGCTTTCTTT. As protein: CAWRKGQQNTEAFF. J is TRBJ1-1 and V is TRBV30; TRBD1 aligns across 7 bases. The CDR3 contains 14 residues. V lost 3 bases to trimming and J lost 1 base; unmatched junction nucleotides: 5. Per germline, CDR1 GTSNPN and CDR2 SVGIG (reference sequence).

The CDR3 spells CACRAGNTEAFF. Here the CDR3 DNA reads TGTGCCTGCCGGGCGGGGAACACTGAAGCTTTCTTT. The gene calls are TRBV11-1 and TRBJ1-1, with D uncertain. V gave up 11 bases and J gave up 1 base, with 11 bases separating them. The CDR3 covers 12 residues. The germline gives CDR1 SGHAT, CDR2 FQDESV (reference sequence).

The count of this clone is one. The genes are TRBV5-6 and TRBJ2-4; TRBD1 agrees at 9 bases. Germline assignment: CDR1 SGHDT and CDR2 YYEEEE. J was trimmed by 3 bases and V by 6 bases; bases with no gene match: 19. The CDR3 consists of 19 residues. The CDR3 bases are TGTGCCAGCACCTCACTTGTCGGGACAGGGAATATTGTCAAAAACATTCAGTACTTC. The encoded protein is CASTSLVGTGNIVKNIQYF.

The V gene is TRBV5-1, the J gene TRBJ2-5, with 13 bases aligning to TRBD2. The V gene's germline CDR1 is SGHRS and CDR2 YFSETQ. The CDR3 sequence is 15 residues long. Trimming at V came to 7 bases and at J to 1 base, leaving 4 bases not matched to a gene. The CDR3 region has the DNA TGCGCCAGCCGGACTAGCGGGAGTCCCCAAGAGACCCAGTACTTC. It translates to CASRTSGSPQETQYF.

This chain uses TRBV6-2 or TRBV6-3 with TRBJ2-2, with D perhaps TRBD1 (5 bases). This CDR3 is built from 15 residues. Per germline, CDR1 MNHEY and CDR2 SVGEGT. Trimming stripped 2 bases from V and 2 bases from J, with 9 bases between. This chain's CDR3 is CASSYLGQNTGELFF. CDR3 DNA sequence: TGTGCCAGCAGTTACCTCGGACAAAACACCGGGGAGCTGTTTTTT.

The chain couples TRBV7-2 to TRBJ1-1, with D possibly being TRBD1 (5 bases). The ends were cut back, 10 bases at V and 0 bases at J, with 18 bases in the middle. CDR3 length: 15 residues. The germline gives CDR1 SGHTA, CDR2 FQGNSA. The CDR3 DNA sequence: TGTGCCACCGCCAGGGATCTCCTAATGAACACTGAAGCTTTCTTT. It is translated as CATARDLLMNTEAFF.

The V and J genes are TRBV28 and TRBJ2-5; TRBD2 agrees at 11 bases. V lost 6 bases, J lost 5 bases, and 5 bases stayed unmatched. CDR3 length equals 14 residues. Germline CDR1 reads MDHEN; CDR2 reads SYDVKM. The CDR3 nucleotides read TGTGCCAGCAGAACTAGCGGGAGAGTCGAGACCCAGTACTTC. Protein sequence: CASRTSGRVETQYF.

This clone was seen only once. CDR3 protein: CATSREGGSGHNEQFF. DNA of the CDR3: TGTGCCACCAGCAGAGAAGGCGGGAGTGGGCACAATGAGCAGTTCTTC. The V call is TRBV15, the J call TRBJ2-1, with TRBD2 identical over 7 bases. V was clipped by 0 bases and J by 5 bases; unmatched bases: 7. The CDR3 sequence is 16 residues long. The germline V gene encodes CDR1 LNHNV and CDR2 YYDKDF (reference sequence). Based on the CDR3 plus reference TRBV15 and TRBJ2-1, the full variable domain is DAMVIQNPRYQVTQFGKPVTLSCSQTLNHNVMYWYQQKSSQAPKLLFHYYDKDFNNEADTPDNFQSRRPNTSFCFLDIRSPGLGDTAMYLCATSREGGSGHNEQFFGPGTRLTVL.

This sequence joins TRBV28 and TRBJ1-5, with D possibly being TRBD1 (5 bases). This CDR3 spans 14 amino acids. Looked up from germline, CDR1 is MDHEN and CDR2 is SYDVKM. V lost 4 bases to trimming and J lost 3 bases, with 10 bases between them. The DNA for the CDR3 is TGTGCCAGCAGTTCTGGGGGGTTCAATCAGCCCCAGCATTTT. This sequence encodes CASSSGGFNQPQHF.

CDR3 protein: CASRRGTGPPEQYF. In DNA, the CDR3 is TGTGCCAGCAGAAGGGGGACCGGACCTCCCGAGCAGTACTTC. The chain is built from TRBV5-6 and TRBJ2-7, with D perhaps TRBD1 (6 bases). The ends were cut back, 5 bases at V and 6 bases at J, with 18 bases in the middle. Germline CDR1 and CDR2: SGHDT and YYEEEE. The CDR3 contains 14 residues.

V usage is TRBV11-2 and J usage is TRBJ2-7; 7 nucleotides align to TRBD2. The CDR3 contains 15 residues. Trimming took 4 bases from V and 2 from J; bases not matched to a gene: 8. Per the germline V gene, CDR1 is SGHAT and CDR2 is FQNNGV. The CDR3 protein is CASSSHSSGAYEQYF. The CDR3 coding sequence is TGTGCCAGCAGCTCCCATTCTAGCGGCGCCTACGAGCAGTACTTC. Full variable domain (outside the CDR3, taken from reference TRBV11-2 and TRBJ2-7): EAGVAQSPRYKIIEKRQSVAFWCNPISGHATLYWYQQILGQGPKLLIQFQNNGVVDDSQLPKDRFSAERLKGVDSTLKIQPAKLEDSAVYLCASSSHSSGAYEQYFGPGTRLTVT.

CDR3 coding DNA: TGTGCCACCAGTGAGGGGAGGGAGACCCAGTACTTC. This encodes CATSEGRETQYF. The chain recombines TRBV24-1 with TRBJ2-5, with D possibly being TRBD2 (6 bases). The V end lost 4 bases, the J end lost 5 bases, and 7 bases lay between the germline ends. Germline V gene data show CDR1 as KGHDR and CDR2 as SFDVKD. This CDR3 comprises 12 residues.

The V call is TRBV11-2, the J call TRBJ2-5, with D hard to call. The CDR3 runs to 11 residues. The ends were cut back, 3 bases at V and 6 bases at J, with 5 bases in the middle. Germline assignment: CDR1 SGHAT and CDR2 FQNNGV. The CDR3, as DNA: TGTGCCAGCAGCTTTAGCCAGACCCAGTACTTC. Its protein product is CASSFSQTQYF.

The CDR3 here is CASSLSGDRGFSSYNSPLHF. CDR3 nucleotides: TGCGCCAGCAGCTTGAGCGGGGACAGGGGTTTCAGCTCCTATAATTCACCCCTCCACTTT. The rearrangement links TRBV5-1 to TRBJ1-6, with TRBD1 identical over 10 bases. Germline V gene data show CDR1 as SGHRS and CDR2 as YFSETQ. The CDR3 has 20 amino acids. The ends lost 1 base at V and 0 bases at J; junction bases unmatched: 10.

This chain uses TRBV3-1 (or the pseudogene TRBV3-2) with TRBJ1-6; D gene unclear. The V end lost 0 bases, the J end lost 4 bases, and 7 bases lay between the germline ends. This CDR3 comprises 15 residues. Per the germline V gene, CDR1 is LGHDT and CDR2 is YNNKEL (reference sequence). In nucleotides, the CDR3 is TGTGCCAGCAGCCAAGAGGCCAGTTATAATTCACCCCTCCACTTT. Encoded protein: CASSQEASYNSPLHF.

The chain recombines TRBV5-1 with TRBJ2-6, with TRBD1 matching 9 bases. The germline gives CDR1 SGHRS, CDR2 YFSETQ. J lost 0 bases, V lost 3 bases, and 4 bases had no gene match. The CDR3 spans 17 residues. The CDR3 DNA reads as TGCGCCAGCAGCTGGACAGGGGCCCCCTCTGGGGCCAACGTCCTGACTTTC. Protein sequence: CASSWTGAPSGANVLTF.

V usage is TRBV6-1 and J usage is TRBJ2-3, with TRBD2 matching 15 bases. J gave up 3 bases and V 3 bases, and 7 bases lay outside the gene matches. The CDR3 length is 18 residues. Germline assignment: CDR1 MNHNS and CDR2 SASEGT. The CDR3 coding sequence is TGTGCCAGCAGTGACCCCTGGACTAGCGGGAGGGAAACAGATACGCAGTATTTT. Amino acid sequence: CASSDPWTSGRETDTQYF.

This sequence joins TRBV14 and TRBJ1-2; D remains ambiguous. The germline V and J ends were trimmed by 3 bases and 2 bases, with 7 bases remaining between them. Germline CDR1 reads SGHDN; CDR2 reads FVKESK. CDR3 size: 13 residues. Here the CDR3 reads CASSQGFNYGYTF. As DNA, the CDR3 is TGTGCCAGCAGCCAGGGCTTCAACTATGGCTACACCTTC.

The table lists this clone with a count of one. The chain recombines TRBV6-1 with TRBJ2-7; D gene uncertain. Trimming left V 2 bases short and J 5 bases short, with 13 bases between. CDR1 and CDR2 (germline): MNHNS, SASEGT. The CDR3 extends over 14 amino acids. DNA for the CDR3: TGTGCCAGCAGTGAATGGCCTCGTCGGGACGAGCAGTACTTC. Translating gives CASSEWPRRDEQYF.